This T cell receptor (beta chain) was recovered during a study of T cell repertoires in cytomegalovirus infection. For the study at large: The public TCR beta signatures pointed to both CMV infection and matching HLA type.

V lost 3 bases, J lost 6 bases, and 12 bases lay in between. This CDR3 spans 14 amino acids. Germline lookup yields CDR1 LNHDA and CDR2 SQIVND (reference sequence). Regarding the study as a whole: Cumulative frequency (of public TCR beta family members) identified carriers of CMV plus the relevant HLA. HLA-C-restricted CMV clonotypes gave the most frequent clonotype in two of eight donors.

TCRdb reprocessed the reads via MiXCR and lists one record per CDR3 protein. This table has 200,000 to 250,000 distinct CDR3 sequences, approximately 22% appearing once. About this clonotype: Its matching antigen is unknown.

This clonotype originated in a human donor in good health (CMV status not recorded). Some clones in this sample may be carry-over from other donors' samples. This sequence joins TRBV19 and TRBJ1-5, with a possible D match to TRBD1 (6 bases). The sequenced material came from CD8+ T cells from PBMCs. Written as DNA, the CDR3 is TGTGCCAGTAGTATCCAAGGGGGAGGTCAGCCCCAGCATTTT. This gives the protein CASSIQGGGQPQHF.